Detailed here is one TCR beta chain. The target of this receptor is not known. The sample holds no much larger clone one base away, and base qualities are not on file. This record belongs to a study of CD8 T cells in ankylosing spondylitis (dated by TCRdb to the late 2010s). In terms of the full investigation: T cell receptor beta repertoires were profiled in healthy donors and ankylosing spondylitis patients so that disease-linked TCR variants could be found. The full study cohort was made up of roughly 25 ankylosing spondylitis patients and around 100 healthy donors. Samples of peripheral blood were taken, and for ankylosing spondylitis patients, synovial fluid was collected as well.

The investigation overall reported the following: The disease-linked clones had a CD8+ phenotype and were found at relatively low frequencies in peripheral blood. A TCR beta motif made up of roughly eight highly homologous amino acid variants appeared to be characteristic of blood from ankylosing spondylitis patients. According to the report, matched synovial fluid samples from ankylosing spondylitis patients were significantly enriched for the disease-linked clones. Some TCR beta motif variants had previously been reported in synovial fluid and blood of reactive arthritis patients, which suggested common disease-initiation mechanisms.

The germline V gene (reference sequence) gives CDR1 as DFQATT and CDR2 as SNEGSKA. The CDR3 covers 13 residues, taking in both the cysteine and the phenylalanine. CDR3 DNA only is kept here, 39 bases in frame from base 1. V is reduced by 3 bases and J by 4 bases, leaving a spacing of 13 bases between them. Sequencing was performed on an Illumina HiSeq 2500. TCR beta libraries were prepared by quantitative 5'-RACE with molecular barcodes. The original methods were these. A new computational method, built on a probabilistic model of VDJ rearrangement, was used to identify disease-linked TCR variants. In-frame beta chains were kept once TCRdb had trimmed the public reads at Q25 with fastp and called clones with MiXCR. Under each unique CDR3 protein, matching rows form one entry showing the most common genes and DNA. The V and J calls were not made by the authors but by TCRdb's processing. For this sample there are some 350,000 distinct CDR3 sequences; around 15% appear just once. The top ten hold about 1% of the sample.

The TCR was taken from a male donor with ankylosing spondylitis or in good health (not recorded which). Sequences were obtained from blood, either unsorted or a sorted T cell fraction (not recorded which). The V gene is TRBV20-1 and the J gene is TRBJ2-7; a tentative D match to TRBD2 spans 6 bases. The CDR3 protein is CSASLTRAYEQYF. The base sequence is TGCAGTGCTAGTTTGACTAGAGCATACGAGCAGTACTTC.